This is a list of T cell receptor beta chains from one sample in a study of cytomegalovirus exposure and HLA in healthy donors. Clones were sequenced by immunoSEQ multiplex PCR, and TCRdb holds only the in-frame ones, with some missing. This sample carries 130,000 or so clones, more than 75% of them seen once, and the ten largest clones take roughly 2%. Sequencing used PBMCs. The source is a woman younger than 45 in good health and CMV-seronegative. The CDR3 runs from the conserved cysteine through the conserved F or W. A D gene is named only where the DNA matches it firmly. Clone size is shown for a subset of rows, as once, few, many or a class of expanded clone.

TRBJ2-1 TRBD2 TRBV9 - TGTGCCAGCAGCGTAGGGCTAGCGGGGGGCAGTAGGTCCTACAATGAGCAGTTCTTC CASSVGLAGGSRSYNEQFF
TRBJ2-1 TRBD2 TRBV5-1 - TGCGCCAGCAGCTTGAGGTCGGGGGGTTTGGATGAGCAGTTCTTC CASSLRSGGLDEQFF
TRBJ2-7 TRBD2 TRBV12-5 - TGTGCTAGTGGTTTGGGTGGACTAGCGACCGAGCAGTACTTC CASGLGGLATEQYF
TRBJ1-1 TRBD1 TRBV4-1 once TGCGCCAGCAGCCTAGACAGGGTAATAGGCACTGAAGCTTTCTTT CASSLDRVIGTEAFF
TRBJ2-7 TRBD1 TRBV5-4 - TGTGCCAGCAGCCCCCCGACAGGGTCCTACGAGCAGTACTTC CASSPPTGSYEQYF
TRBJ2-5 TRBD2 TRBV4-2 few TGTGCCAGCAGCCCACTCTTCCGACTAGCGGGGGAACAAGAGACCCAGTACTTC CASSPLFRLAGEQETQYF
TRBJ1-1 - TRBV5-1 - TGCGCCAGCAGCTTGCGCGACAGAGAAGCTTTCTTT CASSLRDREAFF
TRBJ2-7 TRBD1 TRBV5-1 - TGCGCCAGCAGCGTGGGACAGGATTACGAGCAGTACTTC CASSVGQDYEQYF
TRBJ2-3 TRBD2 TRBV6-5 - TGTGCCAGCGCTTTTGGGGGGGCAGATACGCAGTATTTT CASAFGGADTQYF
TRBJ1-5 - TRBV6-5 once TGTGCCAGCAGGATGCGTGCCTATAGCAATCAGCCCCAGCATTTT CASRMRAYSNQPQHF
TRBJ2-2 - TRBV30 - TGTGCCTGGAGCCAAACCGGGACTTCGAACACCGGGGAGCTGTTTTTT CAWSQTGTSNTGELFF
TRBJ2-1 - TRBV7-2 once TGTGCCAGCAGCTTAAGGGAGATCAATGAGCAGTTCTTC CASSLREINEQFF
TRBJ1-5 - TRBV7-2 - TGTGCCAGCAGCTTAAGAGGTGAGCAGCCCCAGCATTTT CASSLRGEQPQHF
TRBJ1-3 - TRBV9 - TGTGCCAGCAGCATAAATTCCCTCGGAAACACCATATATTTT CASSINSLGNTIYF
TRBJ2-7 - TRBV11-3 - TGTGCCAGCAGCTTAGGCGGGCGAATCTACGAGCAGTACTTC CASSLGGRIYEQYF
TRBJ2-3 - TRBV5-1 - TGCGCCAGCAGCTTGGTGCCGGGGATTACAGATACGCAGTATTTT CASSLVPGITDTQYF
TRBJ2-3 - TRBV9 - TGTGCCAGCAGCCCCCTTCAGGGCAAAAGCACAGATACGCAGTATTTT CASSPLQGKSTDTQYF
TRBJ2-1 - TRBV4-3 - TGCGCCAGCAGCCAAGTTATTGCCCGCGGCCTCAGCTCCTACAATGAGCAGTTCTTC CASSQVIARGLSSYNEQFF
TRBJ1-2 - TRBV5-1 - TGCGCCAGCAGCCCGGGGGTCGACTATGGCTACACCTTC CASSPGVDYGYTF
TRBJ1-6 - TRBV4-3 few TGCGCCAGCAGCCGGGGGGAGGGGAAGACGGATTCACCCCTCCACTTT CASSRGEGKTDSPLHF
TRBJ2-7 TRBD2 TRBV2 - TGTGCCAGCAGTTCTTTGGCTAGCGGGGGGGCTTACGAGCAGTACTTC CASSSLASGGAYEQYF
TRBJ2-3 - TRBV6-6 - TGTGCCAGCAGTTACCTGGTCGGAGCGGCAGATACGCAGTATTTT CASSYLVGAADTQYF
TRBJ2-3 - TRBV15 - TGTGCCACCAGCATCGGGGGACAGCCGCAAACAGATACGCAGTATTTT CATSIGGQPQTDTQYF
TRBJ1-1 TRBD1 TRBV19 - TGTGCCAGTAGTCCGCGGACAGGGTTGACTGAAGCTTTCTTT CASSPRTGLTEAFF
TRBJ2-1 - TRBV19 - TGTGCCAGTAGAAACCTAGGAGAGGGCACGGAGCAGTTCTTC CASRNLGEGTEQFF
TRBJ2-5 TRBD1 TRBV2 - TGTGCCAGCAGTACAGGGGGTGGGAGGGAGACCCAGTACTTC CASSTGGGRETQYF
TRBJ1-6 - TRBV7-2 - TGTGCCAGCAGCTACAGGACCGCTGTCGGTTCACCCCTCCACTTT CASSYRTAVGSPLHF
TRBJ1-6 TRBD1 TRBV7-2 - TGTGCCAGCAGGCGGAGGACAGGCACAGCAATCGTAGGTTCACCCCTCCACTTT CASRRRTGTAIVGSPLHF
TRBJ1-4 TRBD1 TRBV2 - TGTGCCAGCGGACAGGGTTTATCTAATGAAAAACTGTTTTTT CASGQGLSNEKLFF
TRBJ2-3 - TRBV27 - TGTGCCAGCGGCCCATTTGGCTTGTTCACAGATACGCAGTATTTT CASGPFGLFTDTQYF
TRBJ1-6 - TRBV30 once TGTGCCTGGAGTGTAAGGCAGGCCATATTAAAACCCCTCCACTTT CAWSVRQAILKPLHF
TRBJ2-7 - TRBV5-5 - TGTGCCAGCAGCTTACGCAGGGGCTACGAGCAGTACTTC CASSLRRGYEQYF
TRBJ2-5 TRBD2 TRBV7-3 - TGTGCCAGCAGCCCGGGACTAGCGGGCCAAGAGACCCAGTACTTC CASSPGLAGQETQYF
TRBJ2-5 TRBD2 TRBV25-1 - TGTGCCAGCAGTTATTTGGCGGGGGGACAAGAGACCCAGTACTTC CASSYLAGGQETQYF
TRBJ1-1 TRBD1 TRBV12-5 - TGTGCTAGTGGTTTGGTACTAGGACAGGGGGCCCGGCGGGACACTGAAGCTTTCTTT CASGLVLGQGARRDTEAFF
TRBJ1-2 - TRBV5-6 - TGTGCCAGCAGCTCGCCGGCGGGGGCCGACTATGGCTACACCTTC CASSSPAGADYGYTF
TRBJ2-6 - TRBV29-1 - TGCAGCGTTCAAGTCGAGCGGTCTGGGGCCAACGTCCTGACTTTC CSVQVERSGANVLTF
TRBJ2-3 TRBD2 TRBV5-4 - TGTGCCAGCAGCTCAGCGGGGGGACCAGATACGCAGTATTTT CASSSAGGPDTQYF
TRBJ1-2 TRBD1 TRBV7-2 few TGTGCCAGCAGCACGTATGGGGACAGTTTTAACTATGGCTACACCTTC CASSTYGDSFNYGYTF
TRBJ1-2 TRBD1 TRBV9 - TGTGCCAGCAGCGTCCGGACAGGGGGCCTCGGTGGCTACACCTTC CASSVRTGGLGGYTF
TRBJ1-6 TRBD1 TRBV6-4 few TGTGCCAGCAGTGAGTCGGGACAGGGGGCTTCACCCCTCCACTTT CASSESGQGASPLHF
TRBJ2-3 TRBD1 TRBV5-1 - TGCGCCAGCCCCGGGACAGGGACAGATACGCAGTATTTT CASPGTGTDTQYF
TRBJ1-4 - TRBV19 - TGTGCCAGTAGTACAACAGGACCAGAAGAAAAACTGTTTTTT CASSTTGPEEKLFF
TRBJ2-5 - TRBV7-2 - TGTGCCAGCAGCTTAGTGGTATCAGTGACCCAGTACTTC CASSLVVSVTQYF
TRBJ2-1 TRBD1 TRBV9 - TGTGCCAGCAGCGTAGTTCCAACAGGGGTCCTAACATACAATGAGCAGTTCTTC CASSVVPTGVLTYNEQFF
TRBJ2-7 - TRBV27 - TGTGCCAGCAGCACGGCCGCTGGCGGGTCCTACGAGCAGTACTTC CASSTAAGGSYEQYF